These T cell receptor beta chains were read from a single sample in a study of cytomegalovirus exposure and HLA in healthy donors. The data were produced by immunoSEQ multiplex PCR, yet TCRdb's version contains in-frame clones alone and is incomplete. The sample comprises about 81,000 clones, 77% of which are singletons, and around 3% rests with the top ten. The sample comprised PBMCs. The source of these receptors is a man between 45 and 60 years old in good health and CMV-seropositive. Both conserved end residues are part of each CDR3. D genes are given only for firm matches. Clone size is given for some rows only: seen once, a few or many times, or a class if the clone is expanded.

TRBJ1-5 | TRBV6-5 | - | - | TGTGCCAGCAGTTACTCGTCGGGGGGCGGTCAGCCCCAGCATTTT | CASSYSSGGGQPQHF
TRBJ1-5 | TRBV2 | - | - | TGTGCCAGCGGAGACGGGGGATCTGGCAATCAGCCCCAGCATTTT | CASGDGGSGNQPQHF
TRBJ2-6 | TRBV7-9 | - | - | TGTGCCAGCAGCTTACCTAAATCTGGGGCCAACGTCCTGACTTTC | CASSLPKSGANVLTF
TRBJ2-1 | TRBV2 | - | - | TGTGCCAGCAGCTTCCGGGGTAGAGAGCAGTTCTTC | CASSFRGREQFF
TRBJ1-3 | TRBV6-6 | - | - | TGTGCCAGCAGTTACTCTGGGGACATCGTATATTTT | CASSYSGDIVYF
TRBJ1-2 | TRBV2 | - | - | TGTGCCAGCAGTGAGGCAGGGGTCGTATTTCTCTATGGCTACACCTTC | CASSEAGVVFLYGYTF
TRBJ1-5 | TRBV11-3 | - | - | TGTGCCAGCAGCGAAGGGGTCAGGGAGGGCAATCAGCCCCAGCATTTT | CASSEGVREGNQPQHF
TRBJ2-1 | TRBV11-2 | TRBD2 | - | TGTGCCAGCAGCCGGGGACTAGCGGAACAGAATGAGCAGTTCTTC | CASSRGLAEQNEQFF
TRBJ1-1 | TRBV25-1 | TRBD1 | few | TGTGCCAGCAGTGAATCCGACAGGGGCGAGACTGAAGCTTTCTTT | CASSESDRGETEAFF
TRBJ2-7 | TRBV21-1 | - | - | TGTGCCAGCAGCAAAGTTAAGGGGTTTTACTGCGAGCAGTACTTC | CASSKVKGFYCEQYF
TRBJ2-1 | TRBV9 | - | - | TGTGCCAGCAGCGAATCCCTCAATGAGCAGTTCTTC | CASSESLNEQFF
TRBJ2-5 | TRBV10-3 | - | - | TGTGCCATCAGTGGGCGGGGCTCCCAAGAGACCCAGTACTTC | CAISGRGSQETQYF
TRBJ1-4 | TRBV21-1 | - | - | TGTGCCAGCAGCATTCGGGGACAGGGGCGACCGTGGGAAAAACTGTTTTTT | CASSIRGQGRPWEKLFF
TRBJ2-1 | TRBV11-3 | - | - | TGTGCCAGCAGCCTTAGTAGCAATGAGCAGTTCTTC | CASSLSSNEQFF
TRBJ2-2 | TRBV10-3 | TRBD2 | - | TGTGCCATCACATACGCCGGACTAGAAGGGACCGGGGAGCTGTTTTTT | CAITYAGLEGTGELFF
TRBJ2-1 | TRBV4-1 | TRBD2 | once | TGCGCCAGCAGCCAAGATGGACTAGCGGGAGGGTCCTACAATGAGCAGTTCTTC | CASSQDGLAGGSYNEQFF
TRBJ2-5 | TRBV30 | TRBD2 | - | TGTGCCTGGAGTGTTAGCGGGAGTGAGACCCAGTACTTC | CAWSVSGSETQYF
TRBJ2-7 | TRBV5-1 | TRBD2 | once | TGCGCCAGCAGTAGCCAGGGAGGGGCCGTCGAGCAGTACTTC | CASSSQGGAVEQYF
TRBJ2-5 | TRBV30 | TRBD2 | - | TGTGCCTGGAGTGTAGCGGGAGTGGAGACCCAGTACTTC | CAWSVAGVETQYF
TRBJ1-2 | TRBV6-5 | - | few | TGTGCCAGCGGCCTCTCGGCAGGGGCTAACTATGGCTACACCTTC | CASGLSAGANYGYTF
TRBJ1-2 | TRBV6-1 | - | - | TGTGCCAGCAACAGGGTTGATGGCTACACCTTC | CASNRVDGYTF
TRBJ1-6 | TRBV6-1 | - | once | TGTGCCAGCAGGGATACAGTGCGCGCTCTCCACTTT | CASRDTVRALHF
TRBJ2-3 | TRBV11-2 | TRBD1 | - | TGTGCCAGCAGCTCATCACAGGGGACCCGGGTTTTTACGCAGTATTTT | CASSSSQGTRVFTQYF
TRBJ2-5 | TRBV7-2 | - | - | TGTGCCAGCAGCTTTACGGGTTCAGAGACCCAGTACTTC | CASSFTGSETQYF
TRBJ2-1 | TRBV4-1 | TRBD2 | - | TGCGCCAGCAGCCAAGATAGGCTAGCGGGGAATGAGCAGTTCTTC | CASSQDRLAGNEQFF
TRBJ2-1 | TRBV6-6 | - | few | TGTGCCAGCAGCCCACAGGGTTCATCTCTCAATGAGCAGTTCTTC | CASSPQGSSLNEQFF
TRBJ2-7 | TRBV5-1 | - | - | TGCGCCAGCAGCCCGGAGGGTTTCGAGCAGTACTTC | CASSPEGFEQYF
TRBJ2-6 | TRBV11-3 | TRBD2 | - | TGTGCCAGCAGCTTAGGCGGGGGTCTCAGCTCTGGGGCCAACGGCCTGACTTTC | CASSLGGGLSSGANGLTF
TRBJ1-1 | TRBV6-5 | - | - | TGTGCCAGCAGTTCGGGGGGCGGTGAAGCTTTCTTT | CASSSGGGEAFF
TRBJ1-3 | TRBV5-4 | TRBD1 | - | TGTGCCAGCAGCTCAGCACAGGGGGTCTCTGGAAACACCATATATTTT | CASSSAQGVSGNTIYF
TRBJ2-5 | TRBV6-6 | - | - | TGTGCCAGCAGTTACGGTCTAGTTGGGGAGACCCAGTACTTC | CASSYGLVGETQYF
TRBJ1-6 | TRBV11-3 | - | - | TGTGCCAGCAGCTTGGGACTGACTAATTCACCCCTCCACTTT | CASSLGLTNSPLHF
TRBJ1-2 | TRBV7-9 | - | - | TGTTCCAGCAGCTTAGCTAGGGACAATCGAGGCTACACCTTC | CSSSLARDNRGYTF
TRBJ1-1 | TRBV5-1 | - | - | TGCGCCAGCAGCTTGGAGGGCCTCGGAGGGACTGAAGCTTTCTTT | CASSLEGLGGTEAFF
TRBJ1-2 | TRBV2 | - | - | TGTGCCAGCAGAGTGATGGCAGGCCTTAACTATGGCTACACCTTC | CASRVMAGLNYGYTF
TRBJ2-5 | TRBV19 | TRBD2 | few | TGTGCCAGTAGAACCGGACTAGCGGGGGAGGAGACCCAGTACTTC | CASRTGLAGEETQYF
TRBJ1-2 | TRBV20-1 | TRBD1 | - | TGCAGTCAGAGGACAGGGGATGGCTACACCTTC | CSQRTGDGYTF
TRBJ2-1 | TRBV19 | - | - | TGTCTTGGAGGGGAGGATGAGCAGTTCTTC | CLGGEDEQFF
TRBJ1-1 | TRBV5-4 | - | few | TGTGCCAGCAGCTTCCCTCCGACAGTGAACACTGAAGCTTTCTTT | CASSFPPTVNTEAFF
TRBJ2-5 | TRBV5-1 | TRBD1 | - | TGCGCCAGCAGCTTGGACAGGGGGCTCGAGACCCAGTACTTC | CASSLDRGLETQYF
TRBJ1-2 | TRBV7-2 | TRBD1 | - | TGTGCCGGGGTTGATCCGACAGGGGTTGGCTACACCTTC | CAGVDPTGVGYTF
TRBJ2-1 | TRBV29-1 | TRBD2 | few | TGCAGCGTTGATCCCGCGGGGGTCGCCGCGTACAATGAGCAGTTCTTC | CSVDPAGVAAYNEQFF
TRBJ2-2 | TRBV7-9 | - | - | TGTGCCAGCAGCCTTGACTCGAACACCGGGGAGCTGTTTTTT | CASSLDSNTGELFF
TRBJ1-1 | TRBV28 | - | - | TGTGCCAGCAGTGGTGTAGGGGGTTTACTCACTGAAGCTTTCTTT | CASSGVGGLLTEAFF
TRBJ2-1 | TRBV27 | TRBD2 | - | TGTGCCAGCAGTTTAAGACTAGCGGTCTACAATGAGCAGTTCTTC | CASSLRLAVYNEQFF
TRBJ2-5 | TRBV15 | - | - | TGTGCCACCAGCAGAGACGCCGCGGAGACCCAGTACTTC | CATSRDAAETQYF
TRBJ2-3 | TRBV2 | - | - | TGTGCCAGCAGTGAACGGGTTAGCACAGATACGCAGTATTTT | CASSERVSTDTQYF
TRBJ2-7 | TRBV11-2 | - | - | TGTGCCAGCAGCACCCTACAGGGTACGTCCTACGAGCAGTACTTC | CASSTLQGTSYEQYF